Below are 21 T cell receptor beta chains sequenced from a single sample in a study of blood T cell repertoires in COVID-19. The repertoire was sequenced with immunoSEQ multiplex PCR; TCRdb's copy has only in-frame clones and lacks some. The sample yields around 120,000 clones, more than 75% seen once. Sequencing used peripheral blood. These TCRs come from a woman aged 70-85 years with acute or convalescent COVID-19.

The chain recombines TRBV5-1 with TRBJ1-6; 7 bases line up with TRBD1. Germline CDR1 SGHRS, CDR2 YFSETQ. The J segment lost 10 bases and the V segment lost 2 bases, leaving 9 bases of the junction unmatched. The CDR3 totals 15 residues. The CDR3: CASSFGQVPGSPLHF. The CDR3, as DNA: TGCGCCAGCAGCTTCGGACAGGTCCCGGGATCACCCCTCCACTTT.

The V call is TRBV10-1, the J call TRBJ1-2, with 10 positions matching TRBD1. After removal of 6 bases from V and 8 bases from J, the junction contained 12 bases not matched to a gene. CDR1 is WNHNN, CDR2 SYGVQD, per germline (reference sequence). There are 15 residues in the CDR3. The CDR3, as DNA: TGCGCCAGCAGACCATGGGACAGGGGAATGAAGGGCTACACCTTC. Translating gives CASRPWDRGMKGYTF.

CDR3 region: CASSATGYASYEQYF. In DNA, the CDR3 is TGTGCCAGCAGCGCGACAGGGTATGCGTCCTACGAGCAGTACTTC. The chain combines TRBV9 with TRBJ2-7; 7 bases are shared with TRBD1. The V segment lost 3 bases and the J segment 1 base; nucleotides outside the gene matches: 7. This CDR3 has 15 residues. Germline V gives CDR1 SGDLS, CDR2 YYNGEE.

This clone was counted between two and nine times. The genes are TRBV5-1 and TRBJ1-1; 9 bases match TRBD1. There are 17 residues in the CDR3. Germline loops: CDR1 SGHRS, CDR2 YFSETQ. With V trimmed by 4 bases and J by 4 bases, 14 bases remained unmatched. CDR3 DNA: TGCGCCAGCAGCATTACGGGACAGGGTTGGAGTGGCACTGAAGCTTTCTTT. Translated, it gives CASSITGQGWSGTEAFF.

The chain uses TRBV10-3 and TRBJ1-1, with a possible D match to TRBD1 (5 bases). The CDR3 is 15 residues long. CDR1 is ENHRY, CDR2 SYGVKD, per germline. The germline V and J ends were trimmed by 2 bases and 4 bases, with 14 bases remaining between them. The DNA for the CDR3 is TGTGCCATCAGTGAGCAGGACACATTTCTCACTGAAGCTTTCTTT. Translating gives CAISEQDTFLTEAFF.

This clone was seen more than once but under ten times. The chain recombines TRBV4-1 with TRBJ2-2, with 7 bases identical to TRBD1. Trimming took 2 bases from V and 5 from J; bases not matched to a gene: 8. There are 16 residues in the CDR3. Germline V gives CDR1 MGHRA, CDR2 YSYEKL. In DNA, the CDR3 is TGCGCCAGCAGCCAAAGGGAAGACAGGGAAACCGGGGAGCTGTTTTTT. Its translation is CASSQREDRETGELFF.

The genes are TRBV5-1 and TRBJ1-6; D possibly corresponds to TRBD1 (5 bases). Per germline, CDR1 SGHRS and CDR2 YFSETQ. The CDR3 totals 16 residues. Trimming stripped 3 bases from V and 4 bases from J, with 14 bases between. The CDR3 loop is CASSSMGGPYNSPLHF. CDR3 DNA: TGCGCCAGCAGCTCCATGGGGGGACCTTATAATTCACCCCTCCACTTT.

This clone has a single count. The chain is built from TRBV7-2 and TRBJ2-1, with 8 bases matching TRBD2. The V segment lost 11 bases and the J segment 1 base; nucleotides outside the gene matches: 7. The CDR3 is made up of 14 amino acids. The V gene's germline CDR1 is SGHTA and CDR2 FQGNSA. This chain's CDR3 is CAAGGGGSYNEQFF. For the CDR3, the DNA is TGTGCCGCCGGGGGCGGGGGGTCCTACAATGAGCAGTTCTTC.

J is TRBJ1-4 and V is TRBV3-1 (or the pseudogene TRBV3-2); D gene unclear. V lost 1 base, J lost 7 bases, and 10 bases lay in between. The CDR3 sequence is 14 residues long. Germline CDR1 is LGHDT and CDR2 is YNNKEL (reference sequence). Here the CDR3 reads CASSQASPGEKLFF. CDR3 DNA sequence: TGTGCCAGCAGCCAAGCCTCCCCGGGTGAAAAACTGTTTTTT.

This chain joins TRBV4-1 and TRBJ1-2; 9 bases are shared with TRBD1. V trimming: 1 base; J trimming: 6 bases; junction bases outside the gene matches: 0. This CDR3 has 13 amino acids. From germline, CDR1 is MGHRA and CDR2 YSYEKL. The CDR3 spells CASSQGTGDGYTF. CDR3 DNA sequence: TGCGCCAGCAGCCAAGGGACAGGGGATGGCTACACCTTC.

This chain uses TRBV20-1 with TRBJ1-2; D remains unclear. The V end was cut by 3 bases, the J end by 3 bases, with 5 bases between. CDR1 is DFQATT and CDR2 is SNEGSKA in the germline V gene (reference sequence). The CDR3 contains 11 residues. CDR3 in DNA: TGCAGTGCTAGCCTTGACTATGGCTACACCTTC. This gives the protein CSASLDYGYTF.

This clone has just one count. This CDR3 reads CASRPYDRGLGYTF. CDR3 DNA sequence: TGTGCCAGTAGACCTTATGACAGGGGTCTCGGCTACACCTTC. The gene calls are TRBV19 and TRBJ1-2; 8 nucleotides match TRBD1. The V gene end was trimmed by 6 bases and the J gene end by 8 bases; junction bases not matched to a gene: 11. The CDR3 is 14 amino acids. The germline CDR1 and CDR2 sequences are LNHDA and SQIVND (reference sequence). The full variable domain, with the rest looked up from reference TRBV19 and TRBJ1-2, is DGGITQSPKYLFRKEGQNVTLSCEQNLNHDAMYWYRQDPGQGLRLIYYSQIVNDFQKGDIAEGYSVSREKKESFPLTVTSAQKNPTAFYLCASRPYDRGLGYTFGSGTRLTVV.

The chain links TRBV3-1 (or the pseudogene TRBV3-2) to TRBJ2-7, with a possible D match to TRBD2 (5 bases). Germline V gives CDR1 LGHDT, CDR2 YNNKEL (reference sequence). The CDR3 is made up of 12 amino acids. Trimming took off 5 bases at V and 6 bases at J, with 11 bases between the two ends. DNA for the CDR3: TGTGCCAGCAGCTACCCACGGGGCGAGCAGTACTTC. Its protein is CASSYPRGEQYF.

This clone was observed a few times. V is TRBV2 and J is TRBJ1-4; D is unresolved. Trimming took off 2 bases at V and 3 bases at J, with 16 bases between the two ends. Germline CDR1 is SNHLY and CDR2 is FYNNEI. The CDR3 sequence is 17 residues long. In DNA form, the CDR3 reads TGTGCCAGCAGTGAAACGGCTTCCGGGAATTCTAATGAAAAACTGTTTTTT. Its protein product is CASSETASGNSNEKLFF.

This clone has only one observation. This sequence joins TRBV28 and TRBJ1-5; 7 bases are a match to TRBD1. V shed 6 bases, J shed 4 bases, and the junction held 3 bases outside the gene matches. Germline V CDR1 and CDR2: MDHEN, SYDVKM. The CDR3 totals 13 residues. The CDR3 DNA reads TGTGCCAGCAGGCTGACAGGGAATCAGCCCCAGCATTTT. It yields the protein CASRLTGNQPQHF.

The CDR3 DNA follows: TGTGCCAGTAGTACCGGACAGCCCTATTCTGGAAACACCATATATTTT. Amino acids: CASSTGQPYSGNTIYF. V gene TRBV19 combines with J gene TRBJ1-3, with a tentative D call TRBD1 (6 bases). CDR1 LNHDA and CDR2 SQIVND come from the germline V gene (reference sequence). The CDR3 sequence is 16 residues long. V was clipped by 4 bases and J by 1 base, with 14 bases between them.

The V and J genes are TRBV28 and TRBJ2-7, with 8 bases identical to TRBD1. After removal of 5 bases from V and 2 bases from J, the junction contained 11 bases not matched to a gene. The CDR3 extends over 16 amino acids. Per germline, CDR1 MDHEN and CDR2 SYDVKM. DNA for the CDR3: TGTGCCAGCAGTACAATAGACAGGGGACCCCCCTACGAGCAGTACTTC. It yields the protein CASSTIDRGPPYEQYF.

The rearrangement uses TRBV4-1 and TRBJ1-1; no firm D call. CDR3 size: 13 residues. Germline CDR1 is MGHRA and CDR2 is YSYEKL. V was pared by 1 base and J by 4 bases, with 7 bases between. The CDR3 bases are TGCGCCAGCAGCCAAGGTACAATCACTGAAGCTTTCTTT. This encodes CASSQGTITEAFF.

This sequence joins TRBV11-3 and TRBJ2-3, with TRBD2 identical over 13 bases. The V segment lost 5 bases and the J segment 7 bases; nucleotides outside the gene matches: 9. Germline V gene lookup returns CDR1 SGHNT and CDR2 YENEEA. This CDR3 region has 16 residues. CDR3 amino acids: CASSPTSGGPRNTQYF. The CDR3 DNA follows: TGTGCCAGCAGCCCGACTAGCGGGGGGCCGAGGAATACGCAGTATTTT.

This clone was detected only once. The genes are TRBV6-2 or TRBV6-3 and TRBJ1-5; no firm D call. CDR1 MNHEY and CDR2 SVGEGT come from the germline V gene. The V gene lost 4 bases and the J gene lost 6 bases, with 19 bases spanning the gap. The CDR3 has 16 amino acids. CDR3 sequence: CASSLGLGSSGQPQHF. The CDR3 bases are TGTGCCAGCAGTTTGGGCCTGGGGAGTTCAGGTCAGCCCCAGCATTTT.

The chain carries TRBV19 and TRBJ1-2; tentative D call: TRBD1 (6 bases). There are 17 residues in the CDR3. From germline, CDR1 is LNHDA and CDR2 SQIVND (reference sequence). V dropped 5 bases and J dropped 4 bases, with 23 bases sitting between them. Here the CDR3 reads CASSAHLGGQTFYGYTF. CDR3 sequence (DNA): TGTGCCAGTAGTGCCCATCTCGGAGGACAGACCTTCTATGGCTACACCTTC.